Presented here are 2 T cell receptor beta chains from one specimen sequenced in a study of T cells in Graves' hyperthyroidism and ophthalmopathy. The source material, RNA transcripts, was used to amplify TCR beta CDR3 regions. Researchers ran a first-round RT-PCR on the TCR CDR3 using the HTBI primer set. TCRdb redid the calling of the multiplex PCR reads with MiXCR, one entry per CDR3 protein. The sample records more than 300,000 distinct CDR3 sequences, about 18% being singletons. Sequenced sample: blood. The receptor source for this set is a woman aged 30 to 39 with Graves' hyperthyroidism that later progressed to Graves' ophthalmopathy.

This chain joins TRBV19 and TRBJ1-6; 9 bases are a match to TRBD1. Germline V CDR1 and CDR2: LNHDA, SQIVND (reference sequence). V lost 5 bases, J lost 8 bases, and 7 bases stayed unmatched. This CDR3 contains 15 residues. CDR3 coding DNA: TGTGCCAGTAGTGGGGGACAGGGATGGGATTCACCCCTCCACTTT. Its translation is CASSGGQGWDSPLHF.

V and J are TRBV27 and TRBJ2-1, with TRBD2 as a possible D gene (7 bases). The CDR3 has 16 residues. CDR1 and CDR2 from the germline V gene are MNHEY and SMNVEV (reference sequence). V was trimmed by 3 bases and J by 3 bases, leaving 15 bases between them. This chain's CDR3 is CASSFGGGAFYNEQFF. The CDR3 region has the DNA TGTGCCAGCAGTTTTGGAGGGGGGGCCTTCTACAATGAGCAGTTCTTC.